This TCR beta chain was observed in a study of CD8+CD57+ T cells in acquired aplastic anemia. Study summary: Mean DNA quantity obtained from sorted CD4+ and CD8+ cells was around 3.2 ug. General observations from the study: Patients and controls shared about 30 CD8+ CDR3 sequences.

The CDR3 contains 14 residues. CDR1 is DFQATT and CDR2 is SNEGSKA in the germline V gene (reference sequence). Trimming took 5 bases from V and 1 from J, leaving 15 bases between them. Flow cytometry had shown expanded CD8+CD57+ cells in the patients chosen for sequencing. Patients uniformly had severe acquired aplastic anemia. Sampling of blood occurred while the patients had still received no therapy. Remarks on this clonotype: Its antigen remains unknown.

It was genomic DNA that served as the template for profiling TCR beta VDJ and CDR3. TCRdb ran MiXCR on the reads and lists one entry per CDR3 protein. Among roughly 290,000 distinct CDR3 sequences listed, under 65% were seen once. This chain uses TRBV20-1 with TRBJ2-7; D tentatively fits TRBD1 or TRBD2 (7 bases each). The sample comprised sorted CD4+, CD8+, or CD8+CD57+ T cells (not recorded which) from PBMCs. This TCR was recovered from a human donor with aplastic anemia. For the CDR3, the DNA is TGCAGTGCTCTTGACAGGGAGGGTTCCTACGAGCAGTACTTC. Protein: CSALDREGSYEQYF.